This T cell receptor beta chain originates from a study of blood T cell repertoires in COVID-19. Study details: COVID-19 samples, acute and convalescent, were from the United States, Italy and Spain. In each case, the material was cDNA or gDNA derived from T cells, B-cell-depleted T cells, or PBMCs.

Using immunoSEQ multiplex PCR, the repertoire was profiled, and TCRdb retains in-frame clones only, with some absent. Of over 70,000 clones in the sample, roughly 85% are singletons; the top ten hold just over 5%. Germline assignment: CDR1 SGHTA and CDR2 FQGTGA. This CDR3 region has 16 residues. Trimming removed 5 bases from V and 4 bases from J; junction bases left unmatched: 11. The rearrangement links TRBV7-3 to TRBJ1-2; 9 positions agree with TRBD1. Sequenced: peripheral blood. This TCR was sampled from an elderly man with acute or convalescent COVID-19. CDR3 sequence (DNA): TGTGCCAGCAGCAAGACCGGGACAGGGCTAAGCTATGGCTACACCTTC. This encodes CASSKTGTGLSYGYTF.